These T cell receptor beta chains were read from a single sample in a study of blood T cells in healthy people across ages. TCRdb ran MiXCR on the 5' RACE reads and lists one entry per CDR3 protein. The sample includes fewer than 600,000 distinct CDR3 sequences, roughly a quarter of them seen just once. The same specimen was also included in a second study, on T cells of mothers and their children.

The sequenced material came from blood. The receptors shown here come from a boy aged 2 to 9 in good health. Each CDR3 is given with its conserved first and last residue. A D gene is named only where the DNA matches it firmly. The size entry is marked missing in some rows and otherwise reads once, few, many or a size class.

D	V	size	J	CDR3	DNA
.	TRBV6-5	few	TRBJ2-7	CASSYSMGRERDEQYF	TGTGCCAGCAGTTACTCGATGGGTCGGGAGAGGGACGAGCAGTACTTC
.	TRBV6-1	.	TRBJ2-7	CASSEAFQGSEQYF	TGTGCCAGCAGTGAAGCGTTCCAGGGGAGCGAGCAGTACTTC
TRBD2	TRBV6-2/TRBV6-3	few	TRBJ2-1	CASSRLAAYNEQFF	TGTGCCAGCAGCAGACTAGCGGCGTACAATGAGCAGTTCTTC
.	TRBV19	many	TRBJ2-3	CASSTMGHTDTQYF	TGTGCCAGTAGTACCATGGGACACACAGATACGCAGTATTTT
TRBD2	TRBV20-1	few	TRBJ2-4	CSARDRDYSAKNIQYF	TGCAGTGCTAGAGATCGGGACTACTCGGCCAAAAACATTCAGTACTTC
TRBD2	TRBV6-5	.	TRBJ2-5	CASSASGMGETQYF	TGTGCCAGCAGCGCTAGCGGGATGGGAGAGACCCAGTACTTC
TRBD2	TRBV11-2	few	TRBJ2-1	CASSPRTGLGRNEQFF	TGTGCCAGCAGCCCTCGAACGGGACTAGGACGCAATGAGCAGTTCTTC
.	TRBV11-2	.	TRBJ1-1	CASSLGQGQTEAFF	TGTGCCAGCAGCTTAGGTCAGGGGCAGACTGAAGCTTTCTTT
.	TRBV7-9	few	TRBJ1-4	CASSLNPGEKLFF	TGTGCCAGCAGCTTAAATCCGGGTGAAAAACTGTTTTTT
.	TRBV28	once	TRBJ2-7	CASRPRRGSYEQYF	TGTGCCAGCAGACCACGCAGGGGCTCCTACGAGCAGTACTTC
.	TRBV5-5	few	TRBJ2-7	CASSWTPGTVYEQYF	TGTGCCAGCAGCTGGACTCCCGGGACGGTGTACGAGCAGTACTTC
.	TRBV7-6	.	TRBJ1-4	CASSLDAEKLFF	TGTGCCAGCAGCTTGGATGCTGAAAAACTGTTTTTT
.	TRBV30	few	TRBJ1-2	CAWSVSARGGYTF	TGTGCCTGGAGTGTATCGGCAAGAGGCGGCTACACCTTC
.	TRBV5-1	.	TRBJ1-1	CASSLYRGNTEAFF	TGCGCCAGCAGCTTGTATCGGGGGAACACTGAAGCTTTCTTT
TRBD1	TRBV18	.	TRBJ2-7	CASSPRGPEQYF	TGTGCCAGCTCACCAAGGGGGCCCGAGCAGTACTTC
.	TRBV27	few	TRBJ1-2	CASSSAPGGYTF	TGTGCCAGCAGCTCCGCTCCTGGGGGCTACACCTTC
TRBD2	TRBV6-2/TRBV6-3	.	TRBJ2-1	CASSYLAGDNEQFF	TGTGCCAGCAGTTACCTAGCGGGGGACAATGAGCAGTTCTTC
.	TRBV19	.	TRBJ2-7	CASSNVSPYEQYF	TGTGCCAGTAGTAACGTCAGCCCCTACGAGCAGTACTTC
.	TRBV6-2/TRBV6-3	few	TRBJ2-7	CASRPSGGNGEQYF	TGTGCCAGCCGTCCGTCAGGGGGGAATGGCGAGCAGTACTTC
.	TRBV6-5	few	TRBJ1-6	CASSSTGGMNPYNSPLHF	TGTGCCAGCAGTTCTACCGGGGGGATGAATCCCTATAATTCACCCCTCCACTTT
.	TRBV12-3/TRBV12-4	.	TRBJ1-1	CASSLNKRTEAFF	TGTGCCAGCAGTCTTAACAAAAGAACTGAAGCTTTCTTT
.	TRBV4-3	.	TRBJ2-2	CASSPARSSGELFF	TGCGCCAGCAGCCCGGCCCGGAGCAGCGGGGAGCTGTTTTTT